The rows below give T cell receptor beta chains drawn from one sample of a study of spatial heterogeneity in lung cancer. Via MiXCR, TCRdb re-called the 5' RACE reads, giving one row per CDR3 protein. Found here are about 70,000 distinct CDR3 sequences, 8% to 10% of them singletons; the top ten hold 1.9%. Sample: PBMCs, taken at follow-up. The origin of the receptors is a female donor with early-stage non-small cell lung cancer. Each CDR3 is given with its conserved first and last residue. D genes are given only for firm matches. Clone size, where shown, is once, few, many, or a class for clones that have expanded.

j_gene,d_gene,v_gene,abundance,CDR3aa,CDR3nt
TRBJ2-3,TRBD2,TRBV5-1,few,CASSWTSGRTDTQYF,TGCGCCAGCAGCTGGACTAGCGGGAGGACAGATACGCAGTATTTT
TRBJ1-1,TRBD1,TRBV7-9,few,CASSPQGTGNTEAFF,TGTGCCAGCAGCCCTCAGGGGACAGGGAACACTGAAGCTTTCTTT
TRBJ1-5,TRBD1,TRBV3-1,many,CASSQEYRGDQPQHF,TGTGCCAGCAGCCAAGAGTACAGGGGAGATCAGCCCCAGCATTTT
TRBJ1-5,.,TRBV2,many,CASRVRVNQPQHF,TGTGCCAGCAGAGTAAGGGTCAATCAGCCCCAGCATTTT
TRBJ2-7,TRBD1,TRBV12-3/TRBV12-4,few,CASSLLRDRGPGYEQYF,TGTGCCAGCAGTTTACTCCGGGACAGGGGGCCCGGCTACGAGCAGTACTTC
TRBJ2-1,.,TRBV21-1,many,CASSRRVDTGTVNEQFF,TGTGCCAGCAGCCGAAGAGTCGATACCGGGACAGTCAATGAGCAGTTCTTC
TRBJ2-3,.,TRBV20-1,.,CSAPEGGRADTQYF,TGCAGTGCTCCCGAAGGGGGTCGGGCAGATACGCAGTATTTT
TRBJ2-1,TRBD2,TRBV14,many,CASSVLLAGPLNEQFF,TGTGCCAGCAGCGTCCTCCTAGCGGGACCTCTCAATGAGCAGTTCTTC
TRBJ1-2,.,TRBV9,many,CASSVQAGSNYGYTF,TGTGCCAGCAGCGTACAGGCGGGTTCTAACTATGGCTACACCTTC
TRBJ2-2,TRBD2,TRBV7-9,few,CASSPGLADTGELFF,TGTGCCAGCAGCCCCGGACTAGCGGACACCGGGGAGCTGTTTTTT
TRBJ2-3,TRBD2,TRBV6-2/TRBV6-3,many,CASTTPWLAAHTDTQYF,TGTGCCAGCACCACCCCGTGGCTAGCGGCCCACACAGATACGCAGTATTTT
TRBJ2-3,TRBD1,TRBV27,many,CASSSAWGQNTDTQYF,TGTGCCAGCAGTTCCGCTTGGGGACAGAACACAGATACGCAGTATTTT
TRBJ2-2,TRBD2,TRBV9,many,CASSVTSGYTGELFF,TGTGCCAGCAGCGTAACTAGCGGTTACACCGGGGAGCTGTTTTTT
TRBJ1-2,.,TRBV5-1,.,CASSPTPGSGDYGYTF,TGCGCCAGCAGCCCGACTCCGGGGTCGGGGGACTATGGCTACACCTTC
TRBJ2-2,TRBD1,TRBV24-1,few,CATSDRPGTGVENTGELFF,TGTGCCACCAGTGACCGTCCCGGGACAGGGGTCGAGAACACCGGGGAGCTGTTTTTT
TRBJ1-2,.,TRBV20-1,many,CSARAGSGYTF,TGCAGTGCTAGAGCTGGGAGCGGCTACACCTTC
TRBJ2-1,.,TRBV6-4,many,CASSPQGWGYNEQFF,TGTGCCAGCAGTCCGCAGGGATGGGGCTACAATGAGCAGTTCTTC
TRBJ2-5,.,TRBV20-1,many,CSARVGGFEETQYF,TGCAGTGCTAGAGTAGGTGGATTCGAAGAGACCCAGTACTTC
TRBJ2-5,.,TRBV5-1,many,CASGWDSKETQYF,TGCGCCAGCGGGTGGGACTCAAAAGAGACCCAGTACTTC
TRBJ1-2,.,TRBV4-2,few,CASSQDYSYGYTF,TGTGCCAGCAGCCAAGATTACAGCTATGGCTACACCTTC
TRBJ2-3,.,TRBV7-3,many,CASSLDSAPDTQYF,TGTGCCAGCAGCCTGGACTCCGCCCCAGATACGCAGTATTTT
TRBJ1-1,.,TRBV4-1,.,CASSQRYGTEAFF,TGCGCCAGCAGCCAGAGATACGGGACAGAAGCTTTCTTT
TRBJ2-1,.,TRBV3-1,many,CASSQWDGRAQNEQFF,TGTGCCAGCAGCCAATGGGACGGAAGGGCCCAAAATGAGCAGTTCTTC
TRBJ1-1,.,TRBV2,many,CASSGSGNTEAFF,TGTGCCAGCAGTGGATCAGGCAACACTGAAGCTTTCTTT
TRBJ1-5,.,TRBV29-1,many,CSVGGEGQPQHF,TGCAGCGTTGGAGGGGAGGGACAGCCCCAGCATTTT
TRBJ1-5,.,TRBV19,few,CASNNGPYSNQPQHF,TGTGCCAGTAACAACGGACCCTATAGCAATCAGCCCCAGCATTTT
TRBJ1-4,TRBD1,TRBV7-9,few,CASSLQDRGQGEKLFF,TGTGCCAGCAGCCTCCAGGACAGGGGGCAAGGTGAAAAACTGTTTTTT
TRBJ2-6,.,TRBV5-1,.,CASSRDISGANVLTF,TGCGCCAGCAGCCGAGACATCTCTGGGGCCAACGTCCTGACTTTC
TRBJ1-1,TRBD1,TRBV18,few,CASSPQGVSEAFF,TGTGCCAGCTCCCCGCAGGGGGTTTCTGAAGCTTTCTTT